This paragraph reports one T cell receptor beta chain. TCRdb's table, derived via immunoSEQ multiplex PCR, lists solely in-frame clones and lacks some. The profile shows 350,000 or so clones, around nine tenths of them singletons. The entry originates in a study of blood T cell repertoires in COVID-19. Overall study context: The United States, Italy and Spain were the sources of the acute and convalescent COVID-19 samples.

This study enrolled people aged about 18 to 95 from about 26 US geographic areas. Self-reported history from a screening survey and questionnaire set each donor's cohort. Someone with COVID-19 had been met by exposed participants within 2 weeks before study entry. CDR3 length: 13 residues. Trimming cost V 5 bases and J 6 bases, with 13 bases left between them. The sequence was collected from a woman aged 30 to 39 who had been exposed to COVID-19. The material sequenced was PBMCs or T cells enriched from blood (not recorded which). The genes are TRBV12-3 or TRBV12-4 and TRBJ1-1, with TRBD1 as a possible D gene (5 bases). CDR3 sequence (DNA): TGTGCCAGCAGTGGGCGCAGGGCTGCTGAAGCTTTCTTT. Residues: CASSGRRAAEAFF.